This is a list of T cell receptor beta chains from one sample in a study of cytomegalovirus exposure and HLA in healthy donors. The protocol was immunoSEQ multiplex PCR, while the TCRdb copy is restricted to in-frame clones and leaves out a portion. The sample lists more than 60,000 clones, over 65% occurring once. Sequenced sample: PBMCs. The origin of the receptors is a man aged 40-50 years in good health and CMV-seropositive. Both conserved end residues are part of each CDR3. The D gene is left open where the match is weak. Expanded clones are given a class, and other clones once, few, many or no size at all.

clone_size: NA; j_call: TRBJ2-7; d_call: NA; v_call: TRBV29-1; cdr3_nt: TGCAGCGTTGAGAATAAAGGGGACTACGAGCAGTACTTC; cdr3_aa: CSVENKGDYEQYF
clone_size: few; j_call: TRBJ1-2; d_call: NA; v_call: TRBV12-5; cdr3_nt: TGTGCTAGTGCCCTGACACCTATCTATGGCTACACCTTC; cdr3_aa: CASALTPIYGYTF
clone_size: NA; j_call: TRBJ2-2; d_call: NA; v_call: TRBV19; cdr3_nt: TGTGCCAGTACCCCAGGCACAGGGAACACCGGGGAGCTGTTTTTT; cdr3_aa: CASTPGTGNTGELFF
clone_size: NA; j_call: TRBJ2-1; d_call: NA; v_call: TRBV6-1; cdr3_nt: TGTGCCAGCATGGAAGACGGGAGAGGGTACAATGAGCAGTTCTTC; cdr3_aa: CASMEDGRGYNEQFF
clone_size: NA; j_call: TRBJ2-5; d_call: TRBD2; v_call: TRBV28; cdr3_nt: TGTGCCAGCAGTTCCGGAGCGGGAGGGCGGGGGAAGACCCAGTACTTC; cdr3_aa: CASSSGAGGRGKTQYF
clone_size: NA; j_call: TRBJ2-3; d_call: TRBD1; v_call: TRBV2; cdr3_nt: TGTGCCAGCAGTAGGGGCAGGGGGCTAGGAGATACGCAGTATTTT; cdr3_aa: CASSRGRGLGDTQYF
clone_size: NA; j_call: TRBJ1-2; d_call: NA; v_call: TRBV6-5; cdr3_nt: TGTGCCAGCAGGCCGACTGGAGTAGGGGACTATGGCTACACCTTC; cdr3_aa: CASRPTGVGDYGYTF
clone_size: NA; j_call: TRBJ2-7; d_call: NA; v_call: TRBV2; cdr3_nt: TGTGCCAGCAGTGAAGCAGGTAGGGGAGGATACGAGCAGTACTTC; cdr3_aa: CASSEAGRGGYEQYF
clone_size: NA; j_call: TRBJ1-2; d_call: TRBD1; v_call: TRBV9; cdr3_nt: TGTGCCAGCAGCAGCTCGGGACAGGGAAAGGGCTACACCTTC; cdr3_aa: CASSSSGQGKGYTF
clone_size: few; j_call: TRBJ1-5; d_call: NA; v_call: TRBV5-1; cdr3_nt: TGCGCCAGCAGCTTGGATTCGGGGGTCGATCAGCCCCAGCATTTT; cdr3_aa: CASSLDSGVDQPQHF
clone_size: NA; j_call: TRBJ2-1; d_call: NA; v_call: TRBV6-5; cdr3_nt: TGTGCCAGCCGGTTTAGCTCCTACAATGAGCAGTTCTTC; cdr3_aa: CASRFSSYNEQFF
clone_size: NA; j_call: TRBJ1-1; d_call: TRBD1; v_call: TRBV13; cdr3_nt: TGTGCCAGCAGCGGACAGGTGATGAACACTGAAGCTTTCTTT; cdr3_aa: CASSGQVMNTEAFF
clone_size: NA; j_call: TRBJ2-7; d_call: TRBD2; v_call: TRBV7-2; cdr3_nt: TGTGCCAGCAGCTCCTCGGCTAGCGGGGGGGCTCAAGAGCAGTACTTC; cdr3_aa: CASSSSASGGAQEQYF
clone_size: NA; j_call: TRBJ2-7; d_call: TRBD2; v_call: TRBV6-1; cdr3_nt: TGTGCCAGCAGTGAACTAGCGGGATACGAGCAGTACTTC; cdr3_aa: CASSELAGYEQYF
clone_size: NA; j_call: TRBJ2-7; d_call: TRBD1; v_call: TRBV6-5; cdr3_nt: TGTGCCAGCAGCTCTGACAGGGGAAAAGGATTCGAGCAGTACTTC; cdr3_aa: CASSSDRGKGFEQYF
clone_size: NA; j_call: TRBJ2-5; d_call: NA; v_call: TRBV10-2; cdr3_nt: TGCGCCAGCAGTGAGTCGTTGCGAGAGACCCAGTACTTC; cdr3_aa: CASSESLRETQYF
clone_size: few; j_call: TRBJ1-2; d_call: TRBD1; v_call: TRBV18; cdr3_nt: TGTGCCAGCTCACGACAGGGGGCGCCCGGCTACACCTTC; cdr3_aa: CASSRQGAPGYTF
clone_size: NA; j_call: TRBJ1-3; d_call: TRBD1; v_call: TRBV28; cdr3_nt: TGTGCCAGCAGTAACAAAGGATTACCAGGGGGTAATGGAAACACCATATATTTT; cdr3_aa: CASSNKGLPGGNGNTIYF
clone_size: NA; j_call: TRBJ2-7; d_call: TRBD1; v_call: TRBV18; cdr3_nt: TGTGCCAGCTCACCTCTAGACAGGGGCTACGAGCAGTACTTC; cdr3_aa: CASSPLDRGYEQYF
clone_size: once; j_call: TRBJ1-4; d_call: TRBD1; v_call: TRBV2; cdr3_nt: TGTGCCAGCAGTGGGGACAGGGGGGATGAAAAACTGTTTTTT; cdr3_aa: CASSGDRGDEKLFF
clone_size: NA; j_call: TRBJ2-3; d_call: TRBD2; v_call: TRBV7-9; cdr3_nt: TGTGCCAGCAGCTTAGACGGGGGGTCGCAGTATTTT; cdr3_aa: CASSLDGGSQYF
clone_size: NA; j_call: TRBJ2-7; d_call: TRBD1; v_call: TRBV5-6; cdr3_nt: TGTGCCAGCAGCTTGGGCGACAGGGCCTACGAGCAGTACTTC; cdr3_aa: CASSLGDRAYEQYF
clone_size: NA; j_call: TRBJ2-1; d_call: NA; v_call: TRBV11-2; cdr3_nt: TGTGCCAGCAGCTTAGGGGGGGAGGTTCGGGAGCAGTTCTTC; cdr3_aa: CASSLGGEVREQFF
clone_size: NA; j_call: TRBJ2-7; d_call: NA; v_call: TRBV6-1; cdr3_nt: TGTGCCAGCAGTCGAACAGGGGGGGTCTACGAGCAGTACTTC; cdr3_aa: CASSRTGGVYEQYF
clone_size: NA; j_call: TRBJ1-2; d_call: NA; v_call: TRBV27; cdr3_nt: TGTGCCAGCAGTTTTACAGGGAGCTATGGCTACACCTTC; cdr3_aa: CASSFTGSYGYTF
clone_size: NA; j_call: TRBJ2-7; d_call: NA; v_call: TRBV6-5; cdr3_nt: TGTGCCAGCAGTTACGACGGGAACTCCTACGAGCAGTACTTC; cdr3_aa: CASSYDGNSYEQYF
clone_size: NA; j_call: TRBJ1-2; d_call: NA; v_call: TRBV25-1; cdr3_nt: TGTGCCAGCAGGGAGGGGAACTATGGCTACACCTTC; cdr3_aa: CASREGNYGYTF
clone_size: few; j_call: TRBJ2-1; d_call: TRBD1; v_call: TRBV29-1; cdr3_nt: TGCAGCGTTCCCGGGACAGGGGGATACAATGAGCAGTTCTTC; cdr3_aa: CSVPGTGGYNEQFF
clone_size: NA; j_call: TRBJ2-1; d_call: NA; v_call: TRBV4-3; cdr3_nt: TGCGCCAGCAGCCAAGACCGGGCAGGGTCCTACAATGAGCAGTTCTTC; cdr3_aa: CASSQDRAGSYNEQFF
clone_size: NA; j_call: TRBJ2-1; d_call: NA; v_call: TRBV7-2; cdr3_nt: TGTGCCAGCAGCACTCTCTCAGGGCAGACAACTTTCAATGAGCAGTTCTTC; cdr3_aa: CASSTLSGQTTFNEQFF
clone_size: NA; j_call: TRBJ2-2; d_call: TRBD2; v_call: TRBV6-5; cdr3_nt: TGTGCCAGCAGCCCCGCGGGAGCCAACACCGGGGAGCTGTTTTTT; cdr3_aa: CASSPAGANTGELFF
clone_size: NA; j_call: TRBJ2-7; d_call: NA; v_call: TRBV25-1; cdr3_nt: TGTGCCAGCAGTGATCCGGGTTTGGACGAGCAGTACTTC; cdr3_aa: CASSDPGLDEQYF
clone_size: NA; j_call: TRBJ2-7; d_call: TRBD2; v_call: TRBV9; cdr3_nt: TGTGCCAGCAGCGGGGGACTAGCGGGAGGCGAGCAGTACTTC; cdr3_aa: CASSGGLAGGEQYF
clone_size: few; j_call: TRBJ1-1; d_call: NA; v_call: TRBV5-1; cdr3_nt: TGCGCCAGCAGCTGGGGCCTCGCGAACACTGAAGCTTTCTTT; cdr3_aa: CASSWGLANTEAFF
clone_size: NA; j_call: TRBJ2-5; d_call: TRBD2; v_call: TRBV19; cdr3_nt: TGTGCCAGTAGTATTGATAGCGGGCATGGAGAGACCCAGTACTTC; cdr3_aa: CASSIDSGHGETQYF
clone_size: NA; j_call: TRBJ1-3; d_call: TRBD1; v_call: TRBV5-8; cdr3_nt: TGTGCCAGCACCATCGGGACAGCTTCTGGAAACACCATATATTTT; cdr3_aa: CASTIGTASGNTIYF
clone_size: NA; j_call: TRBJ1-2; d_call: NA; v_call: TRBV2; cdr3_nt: TGTGCCAGCAGTGGAACAGGGATTACCTATGGCTACACCTTC; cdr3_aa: CASSGTGITYGYTF
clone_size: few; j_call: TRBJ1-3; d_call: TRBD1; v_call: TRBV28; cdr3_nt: TGTGCCAGCAGTTTAACAGGGGCGAATGGAAACACCATATATTTT; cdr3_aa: CASSLTGANGNTIYF
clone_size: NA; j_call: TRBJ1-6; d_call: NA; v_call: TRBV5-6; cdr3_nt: TGTGCCAGCAGCCCAGGTGTCCGTTCACCCCTCCACTTT; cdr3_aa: CASSPGVRSPLHF
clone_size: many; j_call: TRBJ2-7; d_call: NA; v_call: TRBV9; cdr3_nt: TGTGCCAGCAGCCCTCACCCCTCCGGGGGACTCTACGAGCAGTACTTC; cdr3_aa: CASSPHPSGGLYEQYF
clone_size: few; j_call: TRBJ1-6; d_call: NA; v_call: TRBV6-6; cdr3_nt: TGTGCCAGCACCGCACTTCGGGGGGTCGGTTCACCCCTCCACTTT; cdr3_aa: CASTALRGVGSPLHF